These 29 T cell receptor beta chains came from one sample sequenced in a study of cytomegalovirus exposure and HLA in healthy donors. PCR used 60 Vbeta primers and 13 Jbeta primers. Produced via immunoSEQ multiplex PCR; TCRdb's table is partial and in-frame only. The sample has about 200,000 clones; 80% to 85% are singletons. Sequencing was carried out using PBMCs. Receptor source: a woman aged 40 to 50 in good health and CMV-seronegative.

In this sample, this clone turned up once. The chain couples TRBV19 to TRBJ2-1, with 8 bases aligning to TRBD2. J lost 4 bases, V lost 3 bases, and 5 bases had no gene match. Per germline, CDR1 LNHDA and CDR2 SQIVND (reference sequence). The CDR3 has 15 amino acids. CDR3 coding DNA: TGTGCCAGTAGTATCAGCGGGAGTGAATACAATGAGCAGTTCTTC. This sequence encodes CASSISGSEYNEQFF.

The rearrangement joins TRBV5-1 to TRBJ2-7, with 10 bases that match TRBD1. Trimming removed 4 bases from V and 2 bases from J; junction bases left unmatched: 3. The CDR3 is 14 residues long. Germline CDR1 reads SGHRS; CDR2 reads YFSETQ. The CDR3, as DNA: TGCGCCAGCAGCCGGGGACAGGGGACCTACGAGCAGTACTTC. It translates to CASSRGQGTYEQYF. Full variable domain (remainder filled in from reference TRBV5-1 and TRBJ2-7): KAGVTQTPRYLIKTRGQQVTLSCSPISGHRSVSWYQQTPGQGLQFLFEYFSETQRNKGNFPGRFSGRQFSNSRSEMNVSTLELGDSALYLCASSRGQGTYEQYFGPGTRLTVT.

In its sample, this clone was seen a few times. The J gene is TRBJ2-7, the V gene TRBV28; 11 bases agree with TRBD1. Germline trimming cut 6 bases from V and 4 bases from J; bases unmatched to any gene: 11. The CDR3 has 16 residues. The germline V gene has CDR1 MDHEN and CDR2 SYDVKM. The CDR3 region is CASSKPPGQGGYEQYF. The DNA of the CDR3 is TGTGCCAGCAGCAAGCCCCCGGGACAGGGGGGTTACGAGCAGTACTTC. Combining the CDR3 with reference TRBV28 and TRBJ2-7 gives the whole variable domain DVKVTQSSRYLVKRTGEKVFLECVQDMDHENMFWYRQDPGLGLRLIYFSYDVKMKEKGDIPEGYSVSREKKERFSLILESASTNQTSMYLCASSKPPGQGGYEQYFGPGTRLTVT.

The CDR3 reads CASSLSYGRLPYEQYF. CDR3 nucleotide sequence: TGTGCCAGCAGTTTATCGTACGGGAGGCTTCCCTACGAGCAGTACTTC. The chain joins TRBV27 to TRBJ2-5, with 7 nucleotides matching TRBD2. The J call may be incorrect, as the DNA end agrees better with TRBJ2-7. CDR1 and CDR2 (germline): MNHEY, SMNVEV (reference sequence). The CDR3 totals 16 residues.

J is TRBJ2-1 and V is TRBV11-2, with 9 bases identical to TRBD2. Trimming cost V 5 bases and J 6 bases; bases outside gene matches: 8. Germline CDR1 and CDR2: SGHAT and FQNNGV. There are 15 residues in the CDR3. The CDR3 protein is CASSDRSGRGNEQFF. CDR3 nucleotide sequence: TGTGCCAGCAGCGACCGTAGCGGGAGAGGCAATGAGCAGTTCTTC. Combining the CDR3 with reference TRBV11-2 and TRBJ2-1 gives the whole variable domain EAGVAQSPRYKIIEKRQSVAFWCNPISGHATLYWYQQILGQGPKLLIQFQNNGVVDDSQLPKDRFSAERLKGVDSTLKIQPAKLEDSAVYLCASSDRSGRGNEQFFGPGTRLTVL.

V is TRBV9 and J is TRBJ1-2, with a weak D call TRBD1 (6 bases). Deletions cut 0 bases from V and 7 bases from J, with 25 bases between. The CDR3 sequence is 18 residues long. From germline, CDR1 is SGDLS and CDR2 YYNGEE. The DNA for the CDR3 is TGTGCCAGCAGCGTAGATCTTGGGGGGGCGCTTGATCTTGCTGGCTACACCTTC. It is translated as CASSVDLGGALDLAGYTF.

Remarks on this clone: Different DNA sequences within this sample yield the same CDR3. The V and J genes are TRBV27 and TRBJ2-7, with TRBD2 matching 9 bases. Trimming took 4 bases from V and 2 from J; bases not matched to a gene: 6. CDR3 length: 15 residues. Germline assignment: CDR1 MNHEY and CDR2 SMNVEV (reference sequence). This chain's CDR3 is CASSSPLAGAYEQYF. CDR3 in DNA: TGTGCCAGCAGTTCGCCGTTAGCGGGAGCCTACGAGCAGTACTTC.

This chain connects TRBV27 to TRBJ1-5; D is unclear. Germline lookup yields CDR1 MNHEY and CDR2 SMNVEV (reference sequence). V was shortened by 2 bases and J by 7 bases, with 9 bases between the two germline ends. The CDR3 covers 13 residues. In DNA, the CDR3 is TGTGCCAGCAGTTTAAGCGCGTGGCAGCCCCAGCATTTT. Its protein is CASSLSAWQPQHF.

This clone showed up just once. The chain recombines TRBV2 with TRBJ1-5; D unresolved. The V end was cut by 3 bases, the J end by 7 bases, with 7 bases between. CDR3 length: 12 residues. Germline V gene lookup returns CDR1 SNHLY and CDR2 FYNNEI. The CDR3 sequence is CASSDGLQPQHF. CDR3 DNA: TGTGCCAGCAGTGACGGACTGCAGCCCCAGCATTTT.

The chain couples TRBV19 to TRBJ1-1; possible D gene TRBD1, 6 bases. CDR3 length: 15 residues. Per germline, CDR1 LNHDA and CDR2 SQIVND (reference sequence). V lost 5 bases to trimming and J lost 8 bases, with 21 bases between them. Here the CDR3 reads CASSVQDRTKGEAFF. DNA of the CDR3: TGTGCCAGTAGTGTGCAGGACAGAACGAAGGGGGAAGCTTTCTTT. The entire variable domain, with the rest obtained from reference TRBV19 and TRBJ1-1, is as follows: DGGITQSPKYLFRKEGQNVTLSCEQNLNHDAMYWYRQDPGQGLRLIYYSQIVNDFQKGDIAEGYSVSREKKESFPLTVTSAQKNPTAFYLCASSVQDRTKGEAFFGQGTRLTVV.

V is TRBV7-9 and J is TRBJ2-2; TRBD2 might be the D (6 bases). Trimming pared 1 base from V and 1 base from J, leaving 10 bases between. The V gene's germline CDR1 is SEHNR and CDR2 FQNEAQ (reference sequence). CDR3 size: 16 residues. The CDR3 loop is CASSLVGRENTGELFF. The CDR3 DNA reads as TGTGCCAGCAGCTTAGTGGGGCGGGAGAACACCGGGGAGCTGTTTTTT.

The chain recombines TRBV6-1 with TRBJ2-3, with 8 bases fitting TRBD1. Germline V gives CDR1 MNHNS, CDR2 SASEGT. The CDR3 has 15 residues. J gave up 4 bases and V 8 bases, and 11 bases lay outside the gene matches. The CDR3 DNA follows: TGTGCCAGCGACCCGGGGCAGGGGGCCCCAGATACGCAGTATTTT. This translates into CASDPGQGAPDTQYF.

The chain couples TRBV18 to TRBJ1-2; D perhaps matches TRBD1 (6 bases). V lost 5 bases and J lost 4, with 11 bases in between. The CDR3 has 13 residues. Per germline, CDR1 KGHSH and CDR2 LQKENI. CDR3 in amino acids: CASSGDRSYGYTF. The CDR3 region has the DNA TGTGCCAGCTCAGGCGACAGGTCCTATGGCTACACCTTC. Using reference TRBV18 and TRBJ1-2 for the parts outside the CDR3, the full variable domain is NAGVMQNPRHLVRRRGQEARLRCSPMKGHSHVYWYRQLPEEGLKFMVYLQKENIIDESGMPKERFSAEFPKEGPSILRIQQVVRGDSAAYFCASSGDRSYGYTFGSGTRLTVV.

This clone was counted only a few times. The DNA for the CDR3 is TGTGCCTGGAGTCTAGCGAGGCAAGAGACCCAGTACTTC. This sequence encodes CAWSLARQETQYF. The chain combines TRBV30 with TRBJ2-5; D may be TRBD2 (6 bases). CDR1 is GTSNPN, CDR2 SVGIG, per germline (reference sequence). Trimming removed 2 bases at V and 2 bases at J, with 9 bases between. CDR3 length: 13 residues.

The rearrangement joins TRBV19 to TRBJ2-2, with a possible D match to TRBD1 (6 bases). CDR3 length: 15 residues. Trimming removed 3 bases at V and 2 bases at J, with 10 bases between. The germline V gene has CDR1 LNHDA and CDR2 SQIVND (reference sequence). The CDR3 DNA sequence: TGTGCCAGTAGTATTGGACAGCTCAACACCGGGGAGCTGTTTTTT. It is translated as CASSIGQLNTGELFF. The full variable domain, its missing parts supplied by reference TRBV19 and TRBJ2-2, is DGGITQSPKYLFRKEGQNVTLSCEQNLNHDAMYWYRQDPGQGLRLIYYSQIVNDFQKGDIAEGYSVSREKKESFPLTVTSAQKNPTAFYLCASSIGQLNTGELFFGEGSRLTVL.

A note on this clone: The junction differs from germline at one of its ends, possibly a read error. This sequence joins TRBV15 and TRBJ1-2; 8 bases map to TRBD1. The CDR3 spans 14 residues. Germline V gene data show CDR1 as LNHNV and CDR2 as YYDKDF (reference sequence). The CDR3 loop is CATGSGGTGLGYTF. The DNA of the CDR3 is TGTGCCACCGGCAGCGGGGGGACAGGACTTGGCTACACCTTC.

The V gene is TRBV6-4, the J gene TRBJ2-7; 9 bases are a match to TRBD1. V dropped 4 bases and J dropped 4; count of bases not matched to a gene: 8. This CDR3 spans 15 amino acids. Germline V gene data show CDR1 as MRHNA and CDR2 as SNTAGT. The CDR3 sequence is CASSVGTGGRYEQYF. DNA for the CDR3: TGTGCCAGCAGTGTGGGAACAGGGGGCCGGTACGAGCAGTACTTC.

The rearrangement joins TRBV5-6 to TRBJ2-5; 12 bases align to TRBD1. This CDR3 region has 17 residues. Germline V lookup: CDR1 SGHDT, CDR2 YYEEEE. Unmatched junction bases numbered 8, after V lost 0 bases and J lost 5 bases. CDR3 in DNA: TGTGCCAGCAGCTTGGTAAAGGGGACAGGGGGCTTGGAGACCCAGTACTTC. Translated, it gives CASSLVKGTGGLETQYF. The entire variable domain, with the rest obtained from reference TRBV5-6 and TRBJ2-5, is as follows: DAGVTQSPTHLIKTRGQQVTLRCSPKSGHDTVSWYQQALGQGPQFIFQYYEEEERQRGNFPDRFSGHQFPNYSSELNVNALLLGDSALYLCASSLVKGTGGLETQYFGPGTRLLVL.

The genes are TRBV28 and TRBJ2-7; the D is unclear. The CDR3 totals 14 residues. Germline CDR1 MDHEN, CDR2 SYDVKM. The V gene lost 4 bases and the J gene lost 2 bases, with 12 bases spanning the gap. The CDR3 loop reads CASSWAWQPYEQYF. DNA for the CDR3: TGTGCCAGCAGTTGGGCGTGGCAACCCTACGAGCAGTACTTC.

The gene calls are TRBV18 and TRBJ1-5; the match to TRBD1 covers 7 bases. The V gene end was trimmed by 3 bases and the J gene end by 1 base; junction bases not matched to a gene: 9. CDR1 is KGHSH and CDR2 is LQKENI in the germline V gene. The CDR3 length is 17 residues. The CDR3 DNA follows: TGTGCCAGCTCACCGGAACGACAGGGAGGCAGCAATCAGCCCCAGCATTTT. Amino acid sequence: CASSPERQGGSNQPQHF.

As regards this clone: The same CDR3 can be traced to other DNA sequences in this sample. For the CDR3, the DNA is TGTGCCAGCAGTTTAGGACAAAACTATGGCTACACCTTC. Its protein product is CASSLGQNYGYTF. V usage is TRBV27 and J usage is TRBJ1-2; D is possibly TRBD1 (5 bases). This CDR3 contains 13 residues. V was trimmed by 2 bases and J by 2 bases, leaving 6 bases between them. The V gene's germline CDR1 is MNHEY and CDR2 SMNVEV (reference sequence).

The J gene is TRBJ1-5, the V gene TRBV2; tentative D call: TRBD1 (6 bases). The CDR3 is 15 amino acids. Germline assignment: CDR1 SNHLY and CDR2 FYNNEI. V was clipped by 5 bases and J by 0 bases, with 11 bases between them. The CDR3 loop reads CASSSDSYSNQPQHF. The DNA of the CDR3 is TGTGCCAGCAGTTCGGACAGTTATAGCAATCAGCCCCAGCATTTT.

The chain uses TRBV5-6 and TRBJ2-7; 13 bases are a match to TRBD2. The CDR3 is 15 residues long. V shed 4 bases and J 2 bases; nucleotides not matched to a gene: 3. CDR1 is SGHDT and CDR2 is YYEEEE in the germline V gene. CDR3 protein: CASSGGLAGPYEQYF. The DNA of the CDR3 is TGTGCCAGCAGCGGGGGACTAGCGGGACCCTACGAGCAGTACTTC.

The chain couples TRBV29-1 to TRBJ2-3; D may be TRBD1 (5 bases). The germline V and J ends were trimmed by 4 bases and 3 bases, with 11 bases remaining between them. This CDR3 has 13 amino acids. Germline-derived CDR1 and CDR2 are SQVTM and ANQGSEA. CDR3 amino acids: CSVVGQGTDTQYF. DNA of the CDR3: TGCAGCGTTGTGGGCCAGGGTACAGATACGCAGTATTTT.

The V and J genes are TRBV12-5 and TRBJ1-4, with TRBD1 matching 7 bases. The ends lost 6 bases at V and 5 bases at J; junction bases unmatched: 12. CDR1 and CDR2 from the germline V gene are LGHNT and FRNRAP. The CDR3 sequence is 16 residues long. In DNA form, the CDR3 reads TGTGCTAGTGGCTCTGACAGGGCGGGTAGGAATGAAAAACTGTTTTTT. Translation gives CASGSDRAGRNEKLFF.

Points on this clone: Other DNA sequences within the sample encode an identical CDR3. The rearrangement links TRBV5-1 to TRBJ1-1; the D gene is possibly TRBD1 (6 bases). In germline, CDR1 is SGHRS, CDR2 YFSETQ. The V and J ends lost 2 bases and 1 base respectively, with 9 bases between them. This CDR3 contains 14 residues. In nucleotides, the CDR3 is TGCGCCAGCAGCTTACAGGGTACGAACACTGAAGCTTTCTTT. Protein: CASSLQGTNTEAFF. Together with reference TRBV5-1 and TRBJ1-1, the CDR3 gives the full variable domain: KAGVTQTPRYLIKTRGQQVTLSCSPISGHRSVSWYQQTPGQGLQFLFEYFSETQRNKGNFPGRFSGRQFSNSRSEMNVSTLELGDSALYLCASSLQGTNTEAFFGQGTRLTVV.

The CDR3 nucleotides are TGTGCCAGCAGCTTTAGCGGGAGGGCCCCGTATGAGCAGTTCTTC. This gives the protein CASSFSGRAPYEQFF. The J gene is TRBJ2-1, the V gene TRBV11-2; 11 nucleotides match TRBD2. V was pared by 3 bases and J by 8 bases, with 6 bases of the junction left unmatched. CDR3 size: 15 residues. The germline gives CDR1 SGHAT, CDR2 FQNNGV.

CDR3 sequence (DNA): TGTGCCAGCAGTTTCTCCCTAGCGCACGCGAACACCGGGGAGCTGTTTTTT. Protein: CASSFSLAHANTGELFF. The chain combines TRBV27 with TRBJ2-2; TRBD2 might be the D (6 bases). Trimming removed 3 bases at V and 0 bases at J, with 14 bases between. Germline V lookup: CDR1 MNHEY, CDR2 SMNVEV (reference sequence). The CDR3 has 17 residues.

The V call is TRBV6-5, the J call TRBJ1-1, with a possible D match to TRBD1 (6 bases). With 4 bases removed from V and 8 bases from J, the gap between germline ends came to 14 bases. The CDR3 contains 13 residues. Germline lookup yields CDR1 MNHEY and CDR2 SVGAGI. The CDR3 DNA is TGTGCCAGCAGTTCTTGGACAGAGACGGAAGCTTTCTTT. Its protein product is CASSSWTETEAFF.